This T cell receptor (beta chain) was identified in a study of quantifying T cell responses using KT2 cells. Study at large: Reverse transcription used primers in the TCR alpha and beta constant regions.

The sample is PBMC spiked with counted cells of clone KT2. CDR3 length: 15 residues. Germline V gene sequence: CDR1 MRHNA, CDR2 SNTAGT. V lost 4 bases and J 1 base, leaving 13 bases between the germline ends. Regarding the study as a whole: At about one KT2 cell per 100,000 PBMC, KT2 sequences were still detected. KT2 sequence counts showed saturation when very many KT2 cells were spiked in. The number of KT2 alpha and beta sequences was a linear function of input KT2 cells.

An oligo carrying a UMI was ligated to the cDNA 3' end. An equimolar mix of RC1.1 and RC1.2 primed the beta chain across TRBC1 and TRBC2. Each CDR3 protein is one row after TCRdb ran MiXCR on the UMI-ligation and nested PCR reads. The sample comprises tens of thousands of distinct CDR3 sequences, over 9% of which are singletons, and about 9.7% rests with the top ten. This clonotype is classed as medium-sized. Its antigen is currently unknown. The receptor was derived from a human donor. What was sequenced was PBMCs spiked with cells of the T cell clone KT2. The rearrangement joins TRBV6-4 to TRBJ1-1; a weak D match, TRBD1 (6 bases). CDR3 in amino acids: CASSASEGGNTEAFF. The CDR3, as DNA: TGTGCCAGCAGTGCCTCGGAAGGGGGGAACACTGAAGCTTTCTTT.